This TCR beta chain was found in a study of blood T cell repertoires in COVID-19. Study as a whole: Samples came from the United States, Italy and Spain, spanning acute and convalescent COVID-19.

The CDR3 totals 13 residues. Germline V gene sequence: CDR1 MDHEN, CDR2 SYDVKM. Trimming cost V 2 bases and J 1 base, with 5 bases left between them. TCRdb's table, derived via immunoSEQ multiplex PCR, lists solely in-frame clones and lacks some. This sample has 140,000 to 150,000 clones, with roughly nine tenths found just once. Sequencing was carried out using peripheral blood. The source of this sequence is a man aged 18 to 29 with COVID-19, enrolled during active disease. The chain uses TRBV28 and TRBJ1-1, with D hard to call. CDR3 protein: CASSLSRNTEAFF. CDR3 DNA: TGTGCCAGCAGTTTAAGTAGGAACACTGAAGCTTTCTTT. Variable domain in full (rest from reference TRBV28 and TRBJ1-1): DVKVTQSSRYLVKRTGEKVFLECVQDMDHENMFWYRQDPGLGLRLIYFSYDVKMKEKGDIPEGYSVSREKKERFSLILESASTNQTSMYLCASSLSRNTEAFFGQGTRLTVV.